This is a list of T cell receptor beta chains from one sample in a study of cytomegalovirus exposure and HLA in healthy donors. This table comes from immunoSEQ multiplex PCR, and its TCRdb copy is limited to in-frame clones, with some not included. The data show about 170,000 clones, about 75% seen once. The sample was PBMCs. The receptors shown here come from a woman between 50 and 59 years old in good health and CMV-seropositive. Both conserved end residues are part of each CDR3. The D gene is left open where the match is weak. Not all rows give a size; the values are once, few, many and, for expanded clones, a class.

clone size	V gene	D gene	J gene	CDR3 DNA	CDR3 protein
once	TRBV28	TRBD1	TRBJ1-6	TGTGCCAGCAGCCCTAGACAGGGCCTTAATTCACCCCTCCACTTT	CASSPRQGLNSPLHF
NA	TRBV5-1	NA	TRBJ1-5	TGCGCCAGCAGCTTGCAGGGGTATAGCAATCAGCCCCAGCATTTT	CASSLQGYSNQPQHF
NA	TRBV28	TRBD2	TRBJ2-1	TGTGCCAGCAGCTCCGGGACTAGCGGTGAGCAGTTCTTC	CASSSGTSGEQFF
NA	TRBV29-1	TRBD2	TRBJ2-3	TGCAGCGGCGGACTAGCCCAAGATACGCAGTATTTT	CSGGLAQDTQYF
NA	TRBV7-6	TRBD1	TRBJ2-7	TGTGCCAGCAGCTTAGCCGGGACAGGGGGCAGCTACGAGCAGTACTTC	CASSLAGTGGSYEQYF
once	TRBV5-1	NA	TRBJ1-2	TGCGCCAGCAGGGCCGTGCAGGATGGCGGCTACACCTTC	CASRAVQDGGYTF
few	TRBV5-1	NA	TRBJ2-7	TGCGCCAGCAGCTTGTCCCTCGGCGGAGCCTACGAGCAGTACTTC	CASSLSLGGAYEQYF
once	TRBV6-5	NA	TRBJ2-7	TGTGCCAGCAGTTACCAGGCAGCCGGCTCCTACGAGCAGTACTTC	CASSYQAAGSYEQYF
NA	TRBV5-1	TRBD2	TRBJ2-5	TGCGCCAGCAGCCAGAGGGGACTAGCGGGTAGGACCCAGTACTTC	CASSQRGLAGRTQYF
few	TRBV29-1	TRBD2	TRBJ2-5	TGCAGCGTTGGAATCCCTGCGGGGGGAGATGAGACCCAGTACTTC	CSVGIPAGGDETQYF